Shown below are 21 T cell receptor beta chains from a single sample sequenced in a study of cytomegalovirus exposure and HLA in healthy donors (dated 2017 in TCRdb). Library preparation employed the immunoSEQ multiplex PCR assay. A mixture of 60 forward primers for TCR Vbeta segments and 13 reverse primers for TCR Jbeta segments was used in the multiplex PCR. Entries here come from immuneACCESS through TCRdb and include only in-frame sequences with V and J called. Some clones fail to appear in such tables; in the studies checked, an unresolved V gene covers under half of the shortfall, and the cause of the remainder is unknown. Counted in this sample were a few hundred thousand clones; about four fifths of them appeared once. About a tenth of the sample is taken by the ten largest. The sample comprised PBMCs. Receptor source: a woman in her forties or fifties in good health and CMV-seropositive.

This clone was observed a single time. V and J are TRBV2 and TRBJ2-7; D remains unclear. The CDR3 length is 11 residues. Between the trimmed V and J ends, which lost 7 bases and 5 bases, there was a span of 9 bases. Germline V lookup: CDR1 SNHLY, CDR2 FYNNEI. CDR3 in amino acids: CASTGWDEQYF. CDR3 coding DNA: TGTGCCAGCACCGGGTGGGACGAGCAGTACTTC.

CDR3 nucleotide sequence: TGTGCCAGCAGCTTAGTGGTCACTTACGAGCAGTACTTC. Protein product: CASSLVVTYEQYF. The genes are TRBV7-2 and TRBJ2-7; no clear D gene. Germline-derived CDR1 and CDR2 are SGHTA and FQGNSA. Trimming pared 1 base from V and 4 bases from J, leaving 8 bases between. CDR3 length: 13 amino acids.

This chain links TRBV27 with TRBJ1-2, with 9 bases lining up with TRBD1. Germline-derived CDR1 and CDR2 are MNHEY and SMNVEV (reference sequence). With V trimmed by 2 bases and J by 8 bases, 6 bases remained unmatched. CDR3 length: 14 amino acids. The CDR3 region is CASSLRDRVSGYTF. CDR3 coding DNA: TGTGCCAGCAGTTTAAGGGACAGGGTCTCAGGCTACACCTTC.

This CDR3 is CASSLDSQGYGYTF. The CDR3 DNA is TGCGCCAGCAGCTTGGATTCTCAGGGCTATGGCTACACCTTC. The chain carries TRBV5-1 and TRBJ1-2; D possibly corresponds to TRBD1 (5 bases). With 0 bases removed from V and 4 bases from J, the gap between germline ends came to 10 bases. The CDR3 spans 14 residues. The germline V gene has CDR1 SGHRS and CDR2 YFSETQ.

V gene TRBV19 combines with J gene TRBJ1-2; 7 bases line up with TRBD1. Germline V gene lookup returns CDR1 LNHDA and CDR2 SQIVND (reference sequence). The J segment lost 6 bases and the V segment lost 6 bases, leaving 13 bases of the junction unmatched. This CDR3 has 15 residues. The CDR3 protein is CASSIQNTGENGYTF. The CDR3 DNA follows: TGTGCCAGTAGCATTCAAAATACAGGGGAAAATGGCTACACCTTC. Using reference TRBV19 and TRBJ1-2 for the parts outside the CDR3, the full variable domain is DGGITQSPKYLFRKEGQNVTLSCEQNLNHDAMYWYRQDPGQGLRLIYYSQIVNDFQKGDIAEGYSVSREKKESFPLTVTSAQKNPTAFYLCASSIQNTGENGYTFGSGTRLTVV.

The chain combines TRBV7-2 with TRBJ2-1; D may be TRBD2 (6 bases). Between the trimmed V and J ends, which lost 1 base and 8 bases, there was a span of 12 bases. In germline, CDR1 is SGHTA, CDR2 FQGNSA. This CDR3 has 14 amino acids. The CDR3 DNA sequence: TGTGCCAGCAGCTTAGTACTAGCACGTGATGAGCAGTTCTTC. It encodes CASSLVLARDEQFF. The variable domain in full, with the rest retrieved from reference TRBV7-2 and TRBJ2-1, is GAGVSQSPSNKVTEKGKDVELRCDPISGHTALYWYRQSLGQGLEFLIYFQGNSAPDKSGLPSDRFSAERTGGSVSTLTIQRTQQEDSAVYLCASSLVLARDEQFFGPGTRLTVL.

This clone was counted between two and nine times. This rearrangement joins TRBV4-1 to TRBJ2-6; D is unresolved. Trimming left V 1 base short and J 1 base short, with 5 bases between. The CDR3 spans 15 residues. Germline CDR1 and CDR2: MGHRA and YSYEKL. CDR3 residues: CASSQVPSGANVLTF. DNA of the CDR3: TGCGCCAGCAGCCAAGTCCCATCTGGGGCCAACGTCCTGACTTTC.

This clone was detected only once. The chain recombines TRBV10-3 with TRBJ1-2; TRBD1 aligns across 7 bases. Germline values: CDR1 ENHRY, CDR2 SYGVKD. V dropped 6 bases and J dropped 7; count of bases not matched to a gene: 20. The CDR3 runs 17 residues. In DNA, the CDR3 is TGTGCCATCAGATCCTTTGGACAGGAAGGGGCGATCGGTGGCTACACCTTC. Translating it yields CAIRSFGQEGAIGGYTF.

V and J are TRBV28 and TRBJ1-4; D is possibly TRBD1 (6 bases). The germline CDR1 and CDR2 sequences are MDHEN and SYDVKM. This CDR3 contains 14 residues. The V and J ends lost 6 bases and 7 bases respectively, with 15 bases between them. The CDR3 is CASRETGRGEKLFF. The CDR3 coding sequence is TGTGCCAGCAGGGAAACAGGGAGGGGTGAAAAACTGTTTTTT.

The J gene is TRBJ2-7, the V gene TRBV5-6; 11 bases map to TRBD1. J was trimmed by 7 bases and V by 2 bases; bases with no gene match: 5. There are 14 residues in the CDR3. CDR1 and CDR2 (germline): SGHDT, YYEEEE. Here the CDR3 reads CASSLGQGAREQYF. As DNA, the CDR3 is TGTGCCAGCAGCTTAGGACAGGGGGCGAGGGAGCAGTACTTC.

V and J are TRBV5-4 and TRBJ2-5, with a weak D call TRBD2 (7 bases). With 7 bases removed from V and 2 bases from J, the gap between germline ends came to 18 bases. Germline V gene data show CDR1 as SGHNT and CDR2 as YYREEE (reference sequence). The CDR3 has 15 amino acids. CDR3 nucleotides: TGTGCCAGCGGGGTAGGGGGGGGGAATCAAGAGACCCAGTACTTC. Translated, it gives CASGVGGGNQETQYF.

This chain uses TRBV14 with TRBJ1-2; TRBD1 aligns across 9 bases. V lost 4 bases, J lost 4 bases, and 13 bases stayed unmatched. The germline V gene has CDR1 SGHDN and CDR2 FVKESK. The CDR3 covers 17 residues. In nucleotides, the CDR3 is TGTGCCAGCAGCCGCCTTGGGACAGGGACGCCCGGCTATGGCTACACCTTC. Amino acids: CASSRLGTGTPGYGYTF.

The chain carries TRBV5-1 and TRBJ1-6; D might be TRBD1 (5 bases). Trimming shortened V by 0 bases and J by 5 bases, and 15 bases separated the two germline ends. This CDR3 comprises 17 residues. Germline CDR1 and CDR2: SGHRS and YFSETQ. This CDR3 reads CASSLGGGGEDNSPLHF. CDR3 nucleotides: TGCGCCAGCAGCTTGGGGGGCGGGGGTGAAGATAATTCACCCCTCCACTTT.

This clone was observed a few times. The V call is TRBV19, the J call TRBJ1-3, with D unresolved. Between the trimmed V and J ends, which lost 1 base and 7 bases, there was a span of 5 bases. Germline V gene lookup returns CDR1 LNHDA and CDR2 SQIVND (reference sequence). CDR3 length: 12 amino acids. Here the CDR3 DNA reads TGTGCCAGTAGTATAGGAGGGAACACCATATATTTT. It translates to CASSIGGNTIYF.

The V gene is TRBV25-1, the J gene TRBJ2-5, with 7 positions matching TRBD1. The germline gives CDR1 MGHDK, CDR2 SYGVNS. There are 15 residues in the CDR3. V dropped 4 bases and J dropped 4; count of bases not matched to a gene: 9. The CDR3 DNA reads TGTGCCAGCAGTGTTCCCGGGACAGCCGCAGAGACCCAGTACTTC. Translation gives CASSVPGTAAETQYF.

This clone came up once. This chain links TRBV5-1 with TRBJ2-1, with TRBD1 matching over 9 bases. CDR1 SGHRS and CDR2 YFSETQ come from the germline V gene. The CDR3 runs to 13 residues. Losses at the gene ends were 3 bases for V and 9 bases for J; bases not matched to a gene: 4. The CDR3 here is CASSYRGRREQFF. The CDR3 DNA reads TGCGCCAGCAGCTACAGGGGGCGCCGTGAGCAGTTCTTC. Full variable domain (rest looked up from reference TRBV5-1 and TRBJ2-1): KAGVTQTPRYLIKTRGQQVTLSCSPISGHRSVSWYQQTPGQGLQFLFEYFSETQRNKGNFPGRFSGRQFSNSRSEMNVSTLELGDSALYLCASSYRGRREQFFGPGTRLTVL.

V is TRBV7-9 and J is TRBJ2-5, with TRBD2 matching over 9 bases. Germline V gene sequence: CDR1 SEHNR, CDR2 FQNEAQ (reference sequence). The ends lost 1 base at V and 3 bases at J; junction bases unmatched: 3. The CDR3 consists of 15 residues. In DNA, the CDR3 is TGTGCCAGCAGCTTAGGCCGACTAGCGGAAGAGACCCAGTACTTC. It codes for CASSLGRLAEETQYF. The variable domain in full, with the rest retrieved from reference TRBV7-9 and TRBJ2-5, is DTGVSQNPRHKITKRGQNVTFRCDPISEHNRLYWYRQTLGQGPEFLTYFQNEAQLEKSRLLSDRFSAERPKGSFSTLEIQRTEQGDSAMYLCASSLGRLAEETQYFGPGTRLLVL.

The chain employs TRBV5-5 and TRBJ1-1; 7 positions agree with TRBD1. The junction had 8 bases not matched to a gene; V was cut back by 3 bases and J by 3 bases. CDR3 length: 15 residues. Per germline, CDR1 SGHKS and CDR2 YYEKEE (reference sequence). The CDR3 loop reads CASSSRTGQDTEAFF. In nucleotides, the CDR3 is TGTGCCAGCAGCTCAAGGACAGGACAGGACACTGAAGCTTTCTTT.

The chain carries TRBV11-2 and TRBJ1-1; possible D gene TRBD1, 6 bases. V lost 5 bases, J lost 0 bases, and 13 bases lay in between. This CDR3 is built from 15 residues. Germline CDR1 is SGHAT and CDR2 is FQNNGV. For the CDR3, the DNA is TGTGCCAGCAGCCACTGGGGGCAAGTGAACACTGAAGCTTTCTTT. Encoded protein: CASSHWGQVNTEAFF.

This chain connects TRBV5-6 to TRBJ2-7, with TRBD1 matching over 8 bases. J was trimmed by 4 bases and V by 6 bases; bases with no gene match: 9. Germline CDR1 is SGHDT and CDR2 is YYEEEE. The CDR3 covers 14 residues. CDR3 coding DNA: TGTGCCAGCAACCTTGGACAGGGTGCGTACGAGCAGTACTTC. The encoded protein is CASNLGQGAYEQYF.

This clone was observed a single time. The chain combines TRBV5-1 with TRBJ1-3; D gene unclear. Germline V CDR1 and CDR2: SGHRS, YFSETQ. The V end was cut by 7 bases, the J end by 1 base, with 18 bases between. This CDR3 has 16 amino acids. The CDR3 here is CASGVSSGLSGNTIYF. As DNA, the CDR3 is TGCGCCAGCGGAGTGTCTTCGGGGTTGTCTGGAAACACCATATATTTT.